Listed below are T cell receptor beta chains from one sample, sequenced in a study of T cells after yellow fever vaccination. TCRdb fed the 5' RACE reads into MiXCR, producing one record per CDR3 protein. The data hold about 260,000 distinct CDR3 sequences, with 13% observed a single time. Sequenced here: CD4+ T cells sorted from PBMCs, sampled 45 days after the yellow fever booster vaccination. Receptor source: a man younger than 40 who received the YFV17D yellow fever vaccine. CDR3s leave out the opening cysteine and the closing phenylalanine or tryptophan. The D gene is left open where the match is weak.

D gene	V gene	J gene	CDR3 protein
.	TRBV7-2	TRBJ2-3	ASSGPERITDTQY
.	TRBV12-5	TRBJ1-5	ASGTRDTFNQPQH
.	TRBV23-1	TRBJ2-5	ASSQSGPVKTQY
.	TRBV18	TRBJ2-5	ASSPSGIGQETQY
.	TRBV7-3	TRBJ2-2	ASSLTYRLNTGELF
TRBD1	TRBV20-1	TRBJ1-5	SAQGTAYSNQPQH
.	TRBV20-1	TRBJ1-3	SALRTGNTIY
.	TRBV29-1	TRBJ2-2	SVSSGLVTGELF
.	TRBV15	TRBJ2-4	ATTTPGENIQY
.	TRBV11-1	TRBJ2-7	ASSRRRPPYEQN